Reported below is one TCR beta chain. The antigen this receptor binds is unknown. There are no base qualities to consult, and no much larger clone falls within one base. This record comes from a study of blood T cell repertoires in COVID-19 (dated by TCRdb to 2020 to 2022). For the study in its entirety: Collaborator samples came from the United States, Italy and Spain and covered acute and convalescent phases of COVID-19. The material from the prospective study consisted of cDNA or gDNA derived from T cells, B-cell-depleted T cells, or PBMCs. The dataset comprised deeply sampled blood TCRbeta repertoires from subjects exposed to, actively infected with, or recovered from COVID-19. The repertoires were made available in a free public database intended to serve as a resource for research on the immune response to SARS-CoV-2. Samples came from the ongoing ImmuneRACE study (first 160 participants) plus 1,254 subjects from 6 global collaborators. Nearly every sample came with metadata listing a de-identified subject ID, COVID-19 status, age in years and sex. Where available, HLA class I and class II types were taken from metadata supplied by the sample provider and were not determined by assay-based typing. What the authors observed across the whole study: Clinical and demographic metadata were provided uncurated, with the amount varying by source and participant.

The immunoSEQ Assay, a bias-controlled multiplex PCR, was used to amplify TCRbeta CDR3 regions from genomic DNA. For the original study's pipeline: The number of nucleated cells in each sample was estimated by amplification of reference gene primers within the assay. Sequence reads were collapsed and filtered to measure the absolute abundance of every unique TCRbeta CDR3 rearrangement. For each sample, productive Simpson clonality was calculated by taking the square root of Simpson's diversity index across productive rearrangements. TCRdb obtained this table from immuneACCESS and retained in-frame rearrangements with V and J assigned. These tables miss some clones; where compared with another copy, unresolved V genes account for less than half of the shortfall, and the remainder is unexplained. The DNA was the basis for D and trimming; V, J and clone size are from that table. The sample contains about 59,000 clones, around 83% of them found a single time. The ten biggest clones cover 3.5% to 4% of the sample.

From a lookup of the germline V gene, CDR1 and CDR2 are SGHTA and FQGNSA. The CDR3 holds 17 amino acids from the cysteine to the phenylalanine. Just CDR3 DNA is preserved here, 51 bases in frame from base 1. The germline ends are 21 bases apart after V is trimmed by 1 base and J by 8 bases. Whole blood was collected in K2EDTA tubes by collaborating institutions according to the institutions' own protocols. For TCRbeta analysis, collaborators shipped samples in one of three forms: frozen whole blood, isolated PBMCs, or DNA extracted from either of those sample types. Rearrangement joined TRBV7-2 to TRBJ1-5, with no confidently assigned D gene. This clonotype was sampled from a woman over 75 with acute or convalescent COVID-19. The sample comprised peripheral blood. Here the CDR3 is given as CASSLDLAGQQSKPQHF. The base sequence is TGTGCCAGCAGCTTAGATCTCGCAGGTCAGCAATCAAAGCCCCAGCATTTT.